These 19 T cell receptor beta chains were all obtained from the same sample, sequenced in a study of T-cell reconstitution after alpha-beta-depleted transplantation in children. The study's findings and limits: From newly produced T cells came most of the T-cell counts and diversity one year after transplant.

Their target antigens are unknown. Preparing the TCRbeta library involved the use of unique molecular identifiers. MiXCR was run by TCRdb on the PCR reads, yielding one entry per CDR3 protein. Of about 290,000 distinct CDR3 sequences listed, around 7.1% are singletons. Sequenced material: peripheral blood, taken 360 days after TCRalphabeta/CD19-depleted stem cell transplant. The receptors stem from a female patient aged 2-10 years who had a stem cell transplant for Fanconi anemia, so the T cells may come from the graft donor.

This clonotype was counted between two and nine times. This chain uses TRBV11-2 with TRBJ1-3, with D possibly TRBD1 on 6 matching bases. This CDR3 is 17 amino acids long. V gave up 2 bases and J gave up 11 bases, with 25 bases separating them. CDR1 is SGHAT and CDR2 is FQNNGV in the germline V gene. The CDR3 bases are TGTGCCAGCAGCTTAATTTACAGGGACGGAGTAGGGCCTCCCATATATTTT. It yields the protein CASSLIYRDGVGPPIYF.

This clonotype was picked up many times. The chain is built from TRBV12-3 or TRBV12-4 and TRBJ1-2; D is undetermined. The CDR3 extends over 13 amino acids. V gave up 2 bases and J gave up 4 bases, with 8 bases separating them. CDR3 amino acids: CASSLRIGYGYTF. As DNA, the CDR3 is TGTGCCAGCAGTTTAAGGATCGGCTATGGCTACACCTTC.

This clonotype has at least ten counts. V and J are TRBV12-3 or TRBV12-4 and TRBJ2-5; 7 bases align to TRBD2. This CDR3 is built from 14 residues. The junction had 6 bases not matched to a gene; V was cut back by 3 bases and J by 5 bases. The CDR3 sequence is CASSLRAGRETQYF. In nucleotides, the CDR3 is TGTGCCAGCAGTTTGAGAGCGGGGAGGGAGACCCAGTACTTC.

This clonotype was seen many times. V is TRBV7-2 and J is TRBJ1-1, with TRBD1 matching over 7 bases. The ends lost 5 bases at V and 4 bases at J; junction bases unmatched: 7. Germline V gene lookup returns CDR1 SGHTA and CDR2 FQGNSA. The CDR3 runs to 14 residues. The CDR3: CASSPNRGGTEAFF. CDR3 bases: TGTGCCAGCAGCCCCAACAGGGGAGGCACTGAAGCTTTCTTT.

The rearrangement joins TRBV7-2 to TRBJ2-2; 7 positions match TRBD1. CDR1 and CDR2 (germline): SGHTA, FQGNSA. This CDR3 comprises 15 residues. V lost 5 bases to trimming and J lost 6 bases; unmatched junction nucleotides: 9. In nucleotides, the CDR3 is TGTGCCAGCAGCATAGACAGGGTCGGGGCCGGGGAGCTGTTTTTT. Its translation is CASSIDRVGAGELFF.

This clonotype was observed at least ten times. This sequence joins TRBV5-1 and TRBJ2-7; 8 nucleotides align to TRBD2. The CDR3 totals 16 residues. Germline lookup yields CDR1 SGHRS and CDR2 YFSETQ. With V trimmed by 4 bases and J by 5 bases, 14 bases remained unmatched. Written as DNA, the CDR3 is TGCGCCAGCAGCCCGGCCGGACTAGCAGTACGTAACGAGCAGTACTTC. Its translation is CASSPAGLAVRNEQYF.

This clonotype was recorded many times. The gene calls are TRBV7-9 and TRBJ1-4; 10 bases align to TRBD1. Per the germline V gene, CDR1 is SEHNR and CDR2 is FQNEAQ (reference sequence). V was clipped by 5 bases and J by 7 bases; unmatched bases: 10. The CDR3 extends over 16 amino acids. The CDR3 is CASSPQRQGASEKLFF. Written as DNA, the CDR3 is TGTGCCAGCAGCCCACAAAGACAGGGGGCGAGTGAAAAACTGTTTTTT.

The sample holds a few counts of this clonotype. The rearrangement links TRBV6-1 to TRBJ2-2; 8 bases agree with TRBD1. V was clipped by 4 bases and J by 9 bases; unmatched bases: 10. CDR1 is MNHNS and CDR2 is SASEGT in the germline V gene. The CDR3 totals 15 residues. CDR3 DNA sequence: TGTGCCAGCAGTGCCCCAGGGACAGGTGGCCGGGAGCTGTTTTTT. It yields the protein CASSAPGTGGRELFF.

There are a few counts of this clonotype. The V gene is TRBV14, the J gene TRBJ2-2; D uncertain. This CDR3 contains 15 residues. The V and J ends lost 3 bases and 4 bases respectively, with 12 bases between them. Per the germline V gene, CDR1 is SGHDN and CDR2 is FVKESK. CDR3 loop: CASSHFGSVTGELFF. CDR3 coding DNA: TGTGCCAGCAGCCACTTCGGCAGTGTCACCGGGGAGCTGTTTTTT.

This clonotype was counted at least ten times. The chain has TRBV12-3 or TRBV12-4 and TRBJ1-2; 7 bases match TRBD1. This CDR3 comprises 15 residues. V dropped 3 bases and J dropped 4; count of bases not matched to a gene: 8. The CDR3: CASSLGTAYGYGYTF. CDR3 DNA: TGTGCCAGCAGTTTGGGGACAGCCTATGGCTATGGCTACACCTTC.

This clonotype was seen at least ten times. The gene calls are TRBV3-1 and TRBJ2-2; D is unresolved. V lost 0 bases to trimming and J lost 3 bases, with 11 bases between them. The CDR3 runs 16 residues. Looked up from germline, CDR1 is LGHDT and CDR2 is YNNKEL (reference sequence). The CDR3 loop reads CASSQETERYTGELFF. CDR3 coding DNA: TGTGCCAGCAGCCAAGAAACGGAAAGGTACACCGGGGAGCTGTTTTTT. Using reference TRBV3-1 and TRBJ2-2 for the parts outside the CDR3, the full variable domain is DTAVSQTPKYLVTQMGNDKSIKCEQNLGHDTMYWYKQDSKKFLKIMFSYNNKELIINETVPNRFSPKSPDKAHLNLHINSLELGDSAVYFCASSQETERYTGELFFGEGSRLTVL.

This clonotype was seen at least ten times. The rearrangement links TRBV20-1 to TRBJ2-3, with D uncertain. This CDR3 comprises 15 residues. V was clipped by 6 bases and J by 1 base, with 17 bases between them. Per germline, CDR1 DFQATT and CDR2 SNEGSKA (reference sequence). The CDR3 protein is CSAAEIVPGTDTQYF. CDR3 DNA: TGCAGTGCAGCCGAAATAGTCCCGGGCACAGATACGCAGTATTTT.

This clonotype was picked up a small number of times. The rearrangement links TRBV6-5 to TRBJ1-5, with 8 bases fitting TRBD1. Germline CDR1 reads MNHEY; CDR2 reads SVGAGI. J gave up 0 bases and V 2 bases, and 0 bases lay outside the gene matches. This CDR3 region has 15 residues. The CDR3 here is CASSYDRGSNQPQHF. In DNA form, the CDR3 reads TGTGCCAGCAGTTACGACAGGGGTAGCAATCAGCCCCAGCATTTT.

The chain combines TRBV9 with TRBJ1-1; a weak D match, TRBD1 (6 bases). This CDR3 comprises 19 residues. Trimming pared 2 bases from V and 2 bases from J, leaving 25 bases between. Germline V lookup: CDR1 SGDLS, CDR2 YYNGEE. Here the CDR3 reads CASSVGTKVPRLPNTEAFF. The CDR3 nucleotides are TGTGCCAGCAGCGTCGGGACAAAAGTCCCCCGTTTACCAAACACTGAAGCTTTCTTT.

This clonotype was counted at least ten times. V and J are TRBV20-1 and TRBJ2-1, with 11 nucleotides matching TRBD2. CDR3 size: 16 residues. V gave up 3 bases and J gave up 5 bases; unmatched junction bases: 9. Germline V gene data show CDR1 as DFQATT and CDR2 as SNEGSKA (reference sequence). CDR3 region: CSASDSGGDLHNEQFF. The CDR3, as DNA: TGCAGTGCTAGCGATAGCGGGGGGGACCTACACAATGAGCAGTTCTTC.

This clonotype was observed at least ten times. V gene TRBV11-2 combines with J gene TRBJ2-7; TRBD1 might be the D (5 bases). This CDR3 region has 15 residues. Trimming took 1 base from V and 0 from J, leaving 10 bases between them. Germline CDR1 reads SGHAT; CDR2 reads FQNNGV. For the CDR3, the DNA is TGTGCCAGCAGCTTAGGGGGCGGAAGCTCCTACGAGCAGTACTTC. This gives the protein CASSLGGGSSYEQYF. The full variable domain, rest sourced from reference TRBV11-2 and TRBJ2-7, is EAGVAQSPRYKIIEKRQSVAFWCNPISGHATLYWYQQILGQGPKLLIQFQNNGVVDDSQLPKDRFSAERLKGVDSTLKIQPAKLEDSAVYLCASSLGGGSSYEQYFGPGTRLTVT.

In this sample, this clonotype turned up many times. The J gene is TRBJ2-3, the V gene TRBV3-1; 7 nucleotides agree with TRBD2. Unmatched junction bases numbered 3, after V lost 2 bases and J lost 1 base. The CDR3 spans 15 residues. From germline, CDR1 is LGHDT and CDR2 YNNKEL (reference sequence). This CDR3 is CASSQPSGRTDTQYF. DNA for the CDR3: TGTGCCAGCAGCCAACCTAGCGGACGCACAGATACGCAGTATTTT.

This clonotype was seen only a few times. The CDR3 loop is CASSSDRATGANVLTF. As DNA, the CDR3 is TGTGCCAGCAGTTCCGACAGGGCGACTGGGGCCAACGTCCTGACTTTC. The rearrangement links TRBV6-2 or TRBV6-3 to TRBJ2-6, with 7 bases that match TRBD1. From germline, CDR1 is MNHEY and CDR2 SVGEGT. The CDR3 totals 16 residues. Trimming cost V 4 bases and J 2 bases; bases outside gene matches: 5.

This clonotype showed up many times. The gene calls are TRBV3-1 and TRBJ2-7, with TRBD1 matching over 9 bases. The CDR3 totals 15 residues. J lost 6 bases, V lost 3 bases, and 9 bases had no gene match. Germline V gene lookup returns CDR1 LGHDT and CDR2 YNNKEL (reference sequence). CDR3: CASSQGLGQGVEQYF. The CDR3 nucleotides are TGTGCCAGCAGCCAGGGCCTGGGACAGGGAGTCGAGCAGTACTTC.